This T cell receptor (beta chain) originates from a study of T cells in Graves' hyperthyroidism and ophthalmopathy. Germline V gene lookup returns CDR1 MNHEY and CDR2 SMNVEV (reference sequence). V was clipped by 2 bases and J by 0 bases, with 13 bases between them. The CDR3 contains 16 residues. This clonotype has a count of ten or more. The target antigen is unknown. RNA transcripts gave rise to amplified TCR beta CDR3 regions. With the HTBI primer set, the TCR CDR3 went through a first round of RT-PCR. TCRdb called the multiplex PCR reads again in MiXCR, with one record for every CDR3 protein. The sample includes nearly 600,000 distinct CDR3 sequences, 13% to 15% of them seen just once. Study-wide results and limits: A median approximately 6.8 months before onset, the model predicted ophthalmopathy.

This TCR came from a woman aged 18-29 years with Graves' ophthalmopathy. The chain has TRBV27 and TRBJ1-1; a possible D gene is TRBD1 (5 bases). The sample consisted of blood. Here the CDR3 DNA reads TGTGCCAGCAGTTTACATGGGGCTAGGTTGAACACTGAAGCTTTCTTT. This gives the protein CASSLHGARLNTEAFF.